The rows below give T cell receptor beta chains drawn from one sample of a study of vaccination and CD4 T cells after COVID-19. Via MiXCR, TCRdb re-called the PCR reads, giving one row per CDR3 protein. The repertoire has just under 20,000 distinct CDR3 sequences, around 50% of them found once; the top ten carry 9.5% to 13%. No antigens are known for them. The sample was CD4+ T cells from blood, cultured in vitro. These receptors were obtained from a human donor who had recovered from COVID-19. CDR3s include the opening cysteine and the closing phenylalanine or tryptophan. D genes are given only for firm matches. Clone size appears in some rows only: once, few, many, or a class for an expanded clone.

d_call	j_call	clone_size	v_call	cdr3_aa	cdr3_nt
.	TRBJ1-5	few	TRBV20-1	CSAWENSNQPQHF	TGCAGCGCGTGGGAGAATAGCAATCAGCCCCAGCATTTT
.	TRBJ1-5	.	TRBV7-2	CASSLLRDNQPQHF	TGTGCCAGCAGCTTACTCAGGGACAATCAGCCCCAGCATTTT
.	TRBJ1-1	few	TRBV20-1	CSANKAPDTEAFF	TGCAGTGCTAACAAGGCCCCGGACACTGAAGCTTTCTTT
.	TRBJ1-5	few	TRBV20-1	CSAPERAQHF	TGTTCCGCGCCAGAAAGGGCCCAGCATTTT
.	TRBJ1-1	.	TRBV5-4	CASSAGQNTEAFF	TGTGCCAGCAGCGCGGGACAGAACACTGAAGCTTTCTTT
.	TRBJ1-2	.	TRBV5-5	CASSLRAGYYGYTF	TGTGCCAGCAGCTTGCGTGCGGGTTATTATGGCTACACCTTC
.	TRBJ2-3	.	TRBV6-2/TRBV6-3	CASTRTLVEDTQYF	TGTGCCAGCACCCGGACTTTGGTAGAAGATACGCAGTATTTT
TRBD1	TRBJ2-7	.	TRBV12-3/TRBV12-4	CASSSTGTYEQYF	TGTGCCAGCAGTTCGACAGGGACCTACGAGCAGTACTTC
.	TRBJ2-7	.	TRBV28	CASARVFYEQYF	TGTGCCAGCGCAAGGGTTTTCTACGAGCAGTACTTC
TRBD1	TRBJ1-3	medium-sized	TRBV6-1	CASKTYQDRAGNTIYF	TGTGCCAGCAAGACCTATCAGGACAGGGCTGGAAACACCATATATTTT
TRBD1	TRBJ1-5	.	TRBV7-7	CASTYTPAEGQDSNQPQHF	TGTGCTAGCACCTATACCCCGGCAGAGGGACAGGATAGCAATCAGCCCCAGCATTTT
.	TRBJ1-2	few	TRBV4-3	CASSQAGLINYGYTF	TGCGCCAGCAGCCAGGCCGGACTGATCAACTATGGCTACACCTTC
.	TRBJ2-7	.	TRBV6-5	CASSYTPGFSYEQYF	TGTGCCAGCAGTTACACACCGGGTTTTAGCTACGAGCAGTACTTC
TRBD1	TRBJ1-6	.	TRBV6-1	CASSLTRQGADSPLHF	TGTGCCAGCAGCCTTACTAGACAGGGGGCAGACTCACCCCTCCACTTT
.	TRBJ1-1	few	TRBV11-2	CASSFGTEAFF	TGTGCCAGCAGCTTCGGGACTGAAGCTTTCTTT
.	TRBJ2-3	.	TRBV5-1	CASSDGSTDTQYF	TGCGCCAGCAGCGATGGAAGCACAGATACGCAGTATTTT
.	TRBJ2-5	.	TRBV28	CASSFRGGAETQYF	TGTGCCAGCAGTTTTAGAGGGGGGGCAGAGACCCAGTACTTC